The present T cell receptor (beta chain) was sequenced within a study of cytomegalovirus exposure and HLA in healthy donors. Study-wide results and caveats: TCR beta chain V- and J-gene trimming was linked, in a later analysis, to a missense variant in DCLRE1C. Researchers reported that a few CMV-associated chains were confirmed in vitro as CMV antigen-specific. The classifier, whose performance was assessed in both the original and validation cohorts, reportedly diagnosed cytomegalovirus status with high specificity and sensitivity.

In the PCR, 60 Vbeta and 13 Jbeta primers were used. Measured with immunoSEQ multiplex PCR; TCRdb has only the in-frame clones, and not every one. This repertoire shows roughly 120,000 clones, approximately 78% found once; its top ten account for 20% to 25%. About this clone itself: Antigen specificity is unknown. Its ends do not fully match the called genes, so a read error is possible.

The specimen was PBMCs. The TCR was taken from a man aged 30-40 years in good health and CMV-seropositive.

CDR3 sequence reads: CSSSSFNYGYTF. The CDR3 region has the DNA TGTTCCAGCAGCTCCTTTAACTATGGCTACACCTTC. J is TRBJ1-2 and V is TRBV7-9; D gene ambiguous. This CDR3 has 12 residues. Germline CDR1 SEHNR, CDR2 FQNEAQ (reference sequence).